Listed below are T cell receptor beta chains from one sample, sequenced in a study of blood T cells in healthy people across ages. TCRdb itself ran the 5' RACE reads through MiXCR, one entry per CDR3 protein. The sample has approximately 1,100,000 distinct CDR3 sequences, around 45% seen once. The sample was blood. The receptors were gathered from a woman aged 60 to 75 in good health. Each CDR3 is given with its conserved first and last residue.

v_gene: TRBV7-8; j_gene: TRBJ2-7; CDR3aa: CASSFRRISYEQYF
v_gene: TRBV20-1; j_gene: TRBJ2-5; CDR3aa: CSARGLATETQYF
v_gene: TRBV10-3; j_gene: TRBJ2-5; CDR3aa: CAISDIKETQYF
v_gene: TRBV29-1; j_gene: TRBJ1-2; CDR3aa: CNVEGIGQYGYTF
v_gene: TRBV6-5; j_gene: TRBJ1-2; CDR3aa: CASRPPGQGGGYTF
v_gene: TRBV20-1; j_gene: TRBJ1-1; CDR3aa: CSARDRRGPATEAFF
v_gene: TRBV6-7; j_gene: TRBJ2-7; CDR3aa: CASGIAGASYEQYF
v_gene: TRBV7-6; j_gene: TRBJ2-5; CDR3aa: CASSPTIQGWETQYF
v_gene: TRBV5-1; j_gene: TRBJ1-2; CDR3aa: CASSLQGFNFGYTF
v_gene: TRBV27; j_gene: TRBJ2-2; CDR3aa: CASRREGGTGELFF
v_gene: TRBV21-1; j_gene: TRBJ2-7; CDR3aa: CASSKVGEQYF
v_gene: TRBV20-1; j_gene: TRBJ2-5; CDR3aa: CSARSYRGEETQYF
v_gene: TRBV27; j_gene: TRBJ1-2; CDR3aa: CASMDSSLSYGYTF
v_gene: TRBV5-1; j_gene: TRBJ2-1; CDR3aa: CASSPSPADIYNEQFF
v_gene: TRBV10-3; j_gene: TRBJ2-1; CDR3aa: CAIRQQGDEQYF
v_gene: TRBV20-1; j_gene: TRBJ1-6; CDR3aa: CSARVLGRIDNSPLHF
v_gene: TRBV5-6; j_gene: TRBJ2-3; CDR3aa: CASSLEAGASTDTQYF
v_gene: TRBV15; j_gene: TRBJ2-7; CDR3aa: CATSHPGQGPYEQYF
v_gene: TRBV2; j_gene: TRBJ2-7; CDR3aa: CASEREYYEQYF